Here is one TCR beta chain with its context. The germline V and J ends were trimmed by 4 bases and 6 bases, with 15 bases remaining between them. This CDR3 comprises 14 residues. Germline CDR1 is SGHVS and CDR2 is FQNEAQ. The sample is drawn from a study of blood T cell repertoires in COVID-19. Repertoires were generated with immunoSEQ multiplex PCR, while TCRdb's copy carries only in-frame clones and drops some. The table shows about 150,000 clones, with 91% occurring only once. The TCR was taken from a man in his forties or fifties with acute or convalescent COVID-19. The sequencing input was peripheral blood. The chain links TRBV7-8 to TRBJ1-2, with a weak D call TRBD1 (5 bases). The CDR3 reads CASSSFKGLNGYTF. Here the CDR3 DNA reads TGTGCCAGCAGCTCCTTCAAGGGGCTGAATGGCTACACCTTC.